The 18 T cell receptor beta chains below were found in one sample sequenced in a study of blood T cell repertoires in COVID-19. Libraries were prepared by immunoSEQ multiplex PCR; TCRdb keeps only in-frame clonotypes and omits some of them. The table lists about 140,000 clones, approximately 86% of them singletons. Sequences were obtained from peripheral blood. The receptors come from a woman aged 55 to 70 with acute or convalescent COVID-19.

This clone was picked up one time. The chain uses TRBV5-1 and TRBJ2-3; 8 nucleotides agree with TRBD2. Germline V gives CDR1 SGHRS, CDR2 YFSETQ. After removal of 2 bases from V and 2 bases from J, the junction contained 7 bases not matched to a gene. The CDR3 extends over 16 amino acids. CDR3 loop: CASSFGGGIFTDTQYF. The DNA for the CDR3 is TGCGCCAGCAGCTTTGGCGGGGGGATTTTCACAGATACGCAGTATTTT.

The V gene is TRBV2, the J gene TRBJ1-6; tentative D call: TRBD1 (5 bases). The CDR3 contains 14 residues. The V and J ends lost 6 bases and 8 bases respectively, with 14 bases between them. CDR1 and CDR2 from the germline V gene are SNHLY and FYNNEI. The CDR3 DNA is TGTGCCAGCAGCTTCAGGGTAGGGGATTCACCCCTCCACTTT. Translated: CASSFRVGDSPLHF.

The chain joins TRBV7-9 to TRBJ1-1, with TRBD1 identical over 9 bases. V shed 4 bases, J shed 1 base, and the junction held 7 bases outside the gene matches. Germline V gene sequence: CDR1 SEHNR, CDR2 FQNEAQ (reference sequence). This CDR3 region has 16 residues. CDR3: CASSWMDRGWNTEAFF. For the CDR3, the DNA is TGTGCCAGCAGCTGGATGGACAGGGGATGGAACACTGAAGCTTTCTTT.

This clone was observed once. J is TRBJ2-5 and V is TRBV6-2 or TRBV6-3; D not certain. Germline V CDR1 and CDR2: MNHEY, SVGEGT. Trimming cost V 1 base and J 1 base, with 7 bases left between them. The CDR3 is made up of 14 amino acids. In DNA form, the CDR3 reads TGTGCCAGCAGTTACTTCAGGTCCCAAGAGACCCAGTACTTC. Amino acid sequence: CASSYFRSQETQYF.

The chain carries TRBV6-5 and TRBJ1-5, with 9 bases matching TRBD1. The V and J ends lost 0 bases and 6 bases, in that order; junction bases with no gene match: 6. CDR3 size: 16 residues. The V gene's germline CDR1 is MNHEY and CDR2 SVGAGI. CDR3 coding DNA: TGTGCCAGCAGTTACTCGACACAGGGGGCCGTTCAGCCCCAGCATTTT. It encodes CASSYSTQGAVQPQHF.

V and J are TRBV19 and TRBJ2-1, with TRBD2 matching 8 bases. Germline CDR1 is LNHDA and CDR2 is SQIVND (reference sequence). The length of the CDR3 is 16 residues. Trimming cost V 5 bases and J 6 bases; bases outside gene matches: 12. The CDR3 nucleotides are TGTGCCAGTAGTCCTCTAGCGGGCTTTGTTAGCAATGAGCAGTTCTTC. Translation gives CASSPLAGFVSNEQFF.

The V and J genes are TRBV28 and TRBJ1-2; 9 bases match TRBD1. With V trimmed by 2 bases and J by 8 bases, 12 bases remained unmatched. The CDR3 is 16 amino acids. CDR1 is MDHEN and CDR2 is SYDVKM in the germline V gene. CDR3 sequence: CASSLPLFDRGGGYTF. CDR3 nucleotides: TGTGCCAGCAGTTTACCGCTTTTCGACAGGGGGGGCGGCTACACCTTC.

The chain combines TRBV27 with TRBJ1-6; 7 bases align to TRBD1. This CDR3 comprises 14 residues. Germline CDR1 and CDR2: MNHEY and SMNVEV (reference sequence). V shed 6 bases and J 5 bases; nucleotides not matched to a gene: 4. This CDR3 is CASSRQGDNSPLHF. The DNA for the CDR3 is TGTGCCAGCAGCCGACAGGGCGATAATTCACCCCTCCACTTT.

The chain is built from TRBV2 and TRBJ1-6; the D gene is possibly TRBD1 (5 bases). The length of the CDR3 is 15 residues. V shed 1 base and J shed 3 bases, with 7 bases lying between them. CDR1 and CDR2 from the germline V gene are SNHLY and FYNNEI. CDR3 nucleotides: TGTGCCAGCAGTGAAGACAGGATCTATAATTCACCCCTCCACTTT. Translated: CASSEDRIYNSPLHF.

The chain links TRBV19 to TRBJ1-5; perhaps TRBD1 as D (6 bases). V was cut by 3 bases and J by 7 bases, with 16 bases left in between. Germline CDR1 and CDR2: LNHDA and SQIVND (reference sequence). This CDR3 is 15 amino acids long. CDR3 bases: TGTGCCAGTAGTATCGGGCGCGCAGGGGAACAGCCCCAGCATTTT. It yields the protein CASSIGRAGEQPQHF.

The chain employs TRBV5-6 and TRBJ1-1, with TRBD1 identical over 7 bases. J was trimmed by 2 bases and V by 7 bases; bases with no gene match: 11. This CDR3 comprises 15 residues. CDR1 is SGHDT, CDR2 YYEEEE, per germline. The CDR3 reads CASGKKGAGNTEAFF. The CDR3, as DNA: TGTGCCAGCGGAAAGAAGGGGGCGGGAAACACTGAAGCTTTCTTT.

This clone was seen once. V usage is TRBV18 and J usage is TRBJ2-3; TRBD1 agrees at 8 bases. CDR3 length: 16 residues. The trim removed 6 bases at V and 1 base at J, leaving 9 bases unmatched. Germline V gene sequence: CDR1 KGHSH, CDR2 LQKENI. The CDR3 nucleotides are TGTGCCAGCTCGCTCCAGGGGGCACTGGGCACAGATACGCAGTATTTT. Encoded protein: CASSLQGALGTDTQYF.

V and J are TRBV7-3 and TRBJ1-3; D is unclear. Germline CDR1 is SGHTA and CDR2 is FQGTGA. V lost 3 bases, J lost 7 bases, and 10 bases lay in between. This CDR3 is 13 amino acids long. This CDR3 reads CASSFSPGNTIYF. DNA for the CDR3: TGTGCCAGCAGCTTCTCACCGGGGAACACCATATATTTT.

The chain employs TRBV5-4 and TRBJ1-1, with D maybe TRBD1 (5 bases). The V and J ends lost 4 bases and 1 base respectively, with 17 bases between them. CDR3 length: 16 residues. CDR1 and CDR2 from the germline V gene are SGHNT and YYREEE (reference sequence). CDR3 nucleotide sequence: TGTGCCAGCAGCCCGCCAGGGTCGCCAGGGAACACTGAAGCTTTCTTT. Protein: CASSPPGSPGNTEAFF.

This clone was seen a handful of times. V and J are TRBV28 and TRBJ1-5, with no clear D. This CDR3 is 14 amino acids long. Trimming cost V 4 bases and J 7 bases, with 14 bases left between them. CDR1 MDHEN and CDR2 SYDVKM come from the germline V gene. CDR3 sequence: CASSSAADGQPQHF. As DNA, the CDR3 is TGTGCCAGCAGTTCGGCAGCGGATGGGCAGCCCCAGCATTTT.

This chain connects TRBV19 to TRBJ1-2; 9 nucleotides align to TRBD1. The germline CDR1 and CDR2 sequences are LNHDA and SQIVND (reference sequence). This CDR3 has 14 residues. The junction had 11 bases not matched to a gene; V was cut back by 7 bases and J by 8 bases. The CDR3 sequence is CASTGTGFADGYTF. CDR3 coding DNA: TGTGCCAGTACCGGGACAGGGTTCGCTGACGGCTACACCTTC.

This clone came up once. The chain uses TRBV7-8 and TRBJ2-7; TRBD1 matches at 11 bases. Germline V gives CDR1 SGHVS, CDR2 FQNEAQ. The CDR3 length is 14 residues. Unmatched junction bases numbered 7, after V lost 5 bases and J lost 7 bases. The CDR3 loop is CASSPRTGGVEQYF. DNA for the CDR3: TGTGCCAGCAGCCCTCGGACAGGGGGCGTGGAGCAGTACTTC. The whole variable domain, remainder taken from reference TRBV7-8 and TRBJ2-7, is GAGVSQSPRYKVAKRGQDVALRCDPISGHVSLFWYQQALGQGPEFLTYFQNEAQLDKSGLPSDRFFAERPEGSVSTLKIQRTQQEDSAVYLCASSPRTGGVEQYFGPGTRLTVT.

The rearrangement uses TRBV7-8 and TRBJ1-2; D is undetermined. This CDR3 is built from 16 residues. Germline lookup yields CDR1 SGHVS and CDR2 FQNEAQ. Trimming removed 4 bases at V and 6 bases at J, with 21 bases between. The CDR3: CASSSISLSGSHGYTF. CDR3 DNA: TGTGCCAGCAGCTCCATTTCATTAAGTGGGAGCCATGGCTACACCTTC. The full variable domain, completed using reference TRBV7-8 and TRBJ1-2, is GAGVSQSPRYKVAKRGQDVALRCDPISGHVSLFWYQQALGQGPEFLTYFQNEAQLDKSGLPSDRFFAERPEGSVSTLKIQRTQQEDSAVYLCASSSISLSGSHGYTFGSGTRLTVV.